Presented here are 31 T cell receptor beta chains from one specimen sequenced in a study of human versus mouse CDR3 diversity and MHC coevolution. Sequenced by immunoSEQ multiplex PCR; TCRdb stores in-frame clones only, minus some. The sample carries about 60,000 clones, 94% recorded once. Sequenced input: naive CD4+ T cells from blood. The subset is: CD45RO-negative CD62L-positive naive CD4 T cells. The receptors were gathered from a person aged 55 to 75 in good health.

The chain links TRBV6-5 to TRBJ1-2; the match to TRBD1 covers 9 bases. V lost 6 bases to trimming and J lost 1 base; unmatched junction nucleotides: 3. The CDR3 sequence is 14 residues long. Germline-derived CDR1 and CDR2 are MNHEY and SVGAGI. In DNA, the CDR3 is TGTGCCAGCAGGGGGACAGGGCATAACTATGGCTACACCTTC. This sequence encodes CASRGTGHNYGYTF.

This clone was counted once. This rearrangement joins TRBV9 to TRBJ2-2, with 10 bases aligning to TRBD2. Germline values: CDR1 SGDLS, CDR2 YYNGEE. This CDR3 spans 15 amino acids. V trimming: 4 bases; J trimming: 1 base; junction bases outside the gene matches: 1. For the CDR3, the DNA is TGTGCCAGCAGCTTAGCGGGAGGGAACACCGGGGAGCTGTTTTTT. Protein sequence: CASSLAGGNTGELFF. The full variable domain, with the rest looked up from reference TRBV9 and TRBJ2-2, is DSGVTQTPKHLITATGQRVTLRCSPRSGDLSVYWYQQSLDQGLQFLIQYYNGEERAKGNILERFSAQQFPDLHSELNLSSLELGDSALYFCASSLAGGNTGELFFGEGSRLTVL.

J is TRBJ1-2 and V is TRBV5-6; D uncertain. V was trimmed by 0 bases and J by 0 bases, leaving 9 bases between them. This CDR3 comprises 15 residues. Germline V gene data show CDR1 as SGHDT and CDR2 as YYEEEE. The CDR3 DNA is TGTGCCAGCAGCTTGGGACACAAAGCTAACTATGGCTACACCTTC. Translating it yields CASSLGHKANYGYTF.

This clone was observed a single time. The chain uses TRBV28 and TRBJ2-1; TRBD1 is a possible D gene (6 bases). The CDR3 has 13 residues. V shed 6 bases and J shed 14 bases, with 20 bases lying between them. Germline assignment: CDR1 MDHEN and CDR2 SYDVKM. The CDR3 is CASSYRRQRGKFF. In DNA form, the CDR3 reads TGTGCCAGCAGCTACCGTCGGCAGAGGGGGAAGTTCTTC.

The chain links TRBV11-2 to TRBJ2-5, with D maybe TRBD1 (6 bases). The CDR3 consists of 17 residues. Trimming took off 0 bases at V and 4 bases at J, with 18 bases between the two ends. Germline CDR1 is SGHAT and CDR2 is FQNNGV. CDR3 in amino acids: CASSLDRFSGAGETQYF. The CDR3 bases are TGTGCCAGCAGCTTAGATCGTTTTTCAGGGGCTGGAGAGACCCAGTACTTC.

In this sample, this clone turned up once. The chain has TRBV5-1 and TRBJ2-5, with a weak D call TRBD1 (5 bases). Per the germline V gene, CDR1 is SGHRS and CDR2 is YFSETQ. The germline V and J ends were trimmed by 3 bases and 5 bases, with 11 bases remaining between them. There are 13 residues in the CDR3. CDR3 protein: CASSWTAGETQYF. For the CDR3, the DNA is TGCGCCAGCAGCTGGACGGCAGGGGAGACCCAGTACTTC.

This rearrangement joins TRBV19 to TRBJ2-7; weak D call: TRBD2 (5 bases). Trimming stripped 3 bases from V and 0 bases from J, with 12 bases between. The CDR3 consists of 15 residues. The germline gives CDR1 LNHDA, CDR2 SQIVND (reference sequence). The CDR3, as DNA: TGTGCCAGTAGTATCCGCGGGTCCTCCTCCTACGAGCAGTACTTC. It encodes CASSIRGSSSYEQYF.

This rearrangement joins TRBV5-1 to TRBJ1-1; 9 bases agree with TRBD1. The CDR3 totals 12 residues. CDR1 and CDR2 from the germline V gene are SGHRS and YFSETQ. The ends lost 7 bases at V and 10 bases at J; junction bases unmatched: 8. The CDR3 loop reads CASGETGGTAFF. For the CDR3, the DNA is TGCGCCAGCGGAGAGACAGGGGGGACAGCTTTCTTT.

The CDR3 is CASSPDSSGNTIYF. The CDR3 coding sequence is TGTGCCAGCAGCCCCGACAGCTCTGGAAACACCATATATTTT. The rearrangement uses TRBV11-3 and TRBJ1-3, with a weak D call TRBD1 (5 bases). V gave up 5 bases and J gave up 0 bases, with 8 bases separating them. This CDR3 spans 14 amino acids. Germline lookup yields CDR1 SGHNT and CDR2 YENEEA.

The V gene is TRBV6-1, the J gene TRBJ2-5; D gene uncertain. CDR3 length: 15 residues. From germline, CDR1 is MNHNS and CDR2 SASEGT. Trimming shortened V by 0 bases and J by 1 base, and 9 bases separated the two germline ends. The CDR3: CASSEALLSQETQYF. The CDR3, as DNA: TGTGCCAGCAGTGAAGCACTCCTCTCCCAAGAGACCCAGTACTTC.

The CDR3 sequence: CASRKLAGGPGEQFF. CDR3 bases: TGTGCCAGCAGGAAACTAGCGGGAGGGCCCGGGGAGCAGTTCTTC. The V gene is TRBV6-5, the J gene TRBJ2-1; 13 bases map to TRBD2. CDR3 length: 15 amino acids. Germline V lookup: CDR1 MNHEY, CDR2 SVGAGI. The V and J ends lost 6 bases and 10 bases, in that order; junction bases with no gene match: 9.

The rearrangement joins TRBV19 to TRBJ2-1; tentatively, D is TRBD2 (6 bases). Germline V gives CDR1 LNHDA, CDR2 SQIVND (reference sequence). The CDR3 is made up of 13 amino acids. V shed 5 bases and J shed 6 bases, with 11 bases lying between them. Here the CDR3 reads CASSSLAGNEQFF. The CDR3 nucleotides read TGTGCCAGTAGTTCACTAGCTGGCAATGAGCAGTTCTTC.

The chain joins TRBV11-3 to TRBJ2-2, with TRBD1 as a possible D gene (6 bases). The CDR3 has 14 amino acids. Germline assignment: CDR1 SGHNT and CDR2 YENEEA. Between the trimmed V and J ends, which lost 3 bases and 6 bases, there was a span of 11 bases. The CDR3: CASSLLRGSGELFF. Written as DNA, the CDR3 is TGTGCCAGCAGCTTGCTCAGGGGCTCCGGGGAGCTGTTTTTT.

Here the CDR3 reads CASSLFGLAGVGGELFF. The DNA for the CDR3 is TGTGCCAGCAGTTTATTTGGCCTAGCGGGAGTCGGCGGGGAGCTGTTTTTT. The genes are TRBV28 and TRBJ2-2, with 10 bases matching TRBD2. CDR3 length: 17 residues. J was trimmed by 7 bases and V by 1 base; bases with no gene match: 9. Germline V gene sequence: CDR1 MDHEN, CDR2 SYDVKM.

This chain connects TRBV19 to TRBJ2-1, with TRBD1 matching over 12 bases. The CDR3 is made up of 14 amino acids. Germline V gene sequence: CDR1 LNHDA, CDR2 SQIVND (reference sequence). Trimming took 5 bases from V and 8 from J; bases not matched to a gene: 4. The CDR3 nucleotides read TGTGCCAGTAGTCCGGGACAGGGGGCGCATGAGCAGTTCTTC. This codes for CASSPGQGAHEQFF.

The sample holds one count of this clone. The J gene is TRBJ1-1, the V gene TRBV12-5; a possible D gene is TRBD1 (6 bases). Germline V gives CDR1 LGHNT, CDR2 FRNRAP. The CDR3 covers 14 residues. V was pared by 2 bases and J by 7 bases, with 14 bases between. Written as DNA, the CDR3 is TGTGCTAGTGGTTTGTACCACAGGGAGGGTGAAGCTTTCTTT. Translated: CASGLYHREGEAFF.

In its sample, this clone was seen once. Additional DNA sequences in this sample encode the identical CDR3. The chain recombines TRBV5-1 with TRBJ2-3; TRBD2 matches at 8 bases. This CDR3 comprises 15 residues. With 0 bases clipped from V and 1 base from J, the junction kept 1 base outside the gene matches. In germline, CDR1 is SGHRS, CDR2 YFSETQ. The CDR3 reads CASSLGRGGTDTQYF. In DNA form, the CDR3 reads TGCGCCAGCAGCTTGGGGCGGGGGGGCACAGATACGCAGTATTTT.

CDR3 bases: TGTGCCAGCAGTCCCCGTCTCTCTGGGGCCAACGTCCTGACTTTC. Translating gives CASSPRLSGANVLTF. V and J are TRBV6-5 and TRBJ2-6; D is unclear. Trimming removed 5 bases at V and 0 bases at J, with 8 bases between. This CDR3 is built from 15 residues. Germline V CDR1 and CDR2: MNHEY, SVGAGI.

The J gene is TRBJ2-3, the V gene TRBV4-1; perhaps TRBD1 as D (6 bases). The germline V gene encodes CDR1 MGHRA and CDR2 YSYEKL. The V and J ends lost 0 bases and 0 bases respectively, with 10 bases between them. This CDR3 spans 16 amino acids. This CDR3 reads CASSQDRGASTDTQYF. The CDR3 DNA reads TGCGCCAGCAGCCAAGACAGGGGTGCTAGCACAGATACGCAGTATTTT.

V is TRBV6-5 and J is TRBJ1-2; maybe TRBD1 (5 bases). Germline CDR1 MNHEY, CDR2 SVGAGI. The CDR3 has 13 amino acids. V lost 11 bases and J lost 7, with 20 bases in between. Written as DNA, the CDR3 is TGTGCCGCCTCGTGGGGGGTCTCTGCTGGCTACACCTTC. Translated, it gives CAASWGVSAGYTF.

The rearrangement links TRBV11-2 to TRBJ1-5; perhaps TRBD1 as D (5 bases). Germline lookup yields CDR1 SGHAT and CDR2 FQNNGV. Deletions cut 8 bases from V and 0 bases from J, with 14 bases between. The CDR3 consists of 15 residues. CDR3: CASWGGVYSNQPQHF. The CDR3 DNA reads TGTGCCAGCTGGGGGGGGGTCTATAGCAATCAGCCCCAGCATTTT.

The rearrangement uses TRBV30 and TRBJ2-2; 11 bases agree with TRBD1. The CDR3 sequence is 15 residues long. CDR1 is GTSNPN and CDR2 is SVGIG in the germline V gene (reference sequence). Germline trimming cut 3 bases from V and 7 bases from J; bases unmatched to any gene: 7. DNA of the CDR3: TGTGCCTGGAGGCCGGACAGGGGGCTATTCGGGGAGCTGTTTTTT. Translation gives CAWRPDRGLFGELFF.

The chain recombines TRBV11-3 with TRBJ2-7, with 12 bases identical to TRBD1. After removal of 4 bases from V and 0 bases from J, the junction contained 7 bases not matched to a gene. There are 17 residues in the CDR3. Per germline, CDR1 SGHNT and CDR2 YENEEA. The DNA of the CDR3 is TGTGCCAGCAGCTCCCGGGACAGGGGGCGCTTCTCCTACGAGCAGTACTTC. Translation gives CASSSRDRGRFSYEQYF. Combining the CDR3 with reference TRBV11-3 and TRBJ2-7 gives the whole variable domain EAGVVQSPRYKIIEKKQPVAFWCNPISGHNTLYWYLQNLGQGPELLIRYENEEAVDDSQLPKDRFSAERLKGVDSTLKIQPAELGDSAVYLCASSSRDRGRFSYEQYFGPGTRLTVT.

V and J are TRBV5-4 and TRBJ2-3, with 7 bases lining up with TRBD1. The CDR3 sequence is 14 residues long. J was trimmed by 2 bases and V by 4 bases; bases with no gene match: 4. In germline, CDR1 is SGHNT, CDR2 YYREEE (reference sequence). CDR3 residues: CASSQDRATDTQYF. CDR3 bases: TGTGCCAGCAGCCAAGACAGGGCCACAGATACGCAGTATTTT.

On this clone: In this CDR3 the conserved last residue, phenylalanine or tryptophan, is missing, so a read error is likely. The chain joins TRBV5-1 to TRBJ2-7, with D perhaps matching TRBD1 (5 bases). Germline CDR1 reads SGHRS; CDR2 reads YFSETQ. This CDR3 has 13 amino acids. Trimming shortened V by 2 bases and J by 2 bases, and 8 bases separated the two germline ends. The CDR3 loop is CASSFQGPYEQYL. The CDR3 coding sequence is TGCGCCAGCAGCTTCCAGGGCCCCTACGAGCAGTACCTC.

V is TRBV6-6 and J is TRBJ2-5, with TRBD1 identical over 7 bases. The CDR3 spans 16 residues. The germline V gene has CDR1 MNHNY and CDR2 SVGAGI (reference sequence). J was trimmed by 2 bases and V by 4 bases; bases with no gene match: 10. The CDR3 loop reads CASSSLRTGAQETQYF. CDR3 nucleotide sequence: TGTGCCAGCAGTTCCTTACGGACAGGAGCACAAGAGACCCAGTACTTC.

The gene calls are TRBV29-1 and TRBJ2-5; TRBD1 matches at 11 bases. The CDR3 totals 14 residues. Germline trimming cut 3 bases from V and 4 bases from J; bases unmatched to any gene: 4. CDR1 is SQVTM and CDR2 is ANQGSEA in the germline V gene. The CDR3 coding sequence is TGCAGCGTTGAGGGAGGACAGGGGGCAGAGACCCAGTACTTC. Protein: CSVEGGQGAETQYF. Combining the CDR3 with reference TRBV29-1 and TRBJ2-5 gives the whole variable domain SAVISQKPSRDICQRGTSLTIQCQVDSQVTMMFWYRQQPGQSLTLIATANQGSEATYESGFVIDKFPISRPNLTFSTLTVSNMSPEDSSIYLCSVEGGQGAETQYFGPGTRLLVL.

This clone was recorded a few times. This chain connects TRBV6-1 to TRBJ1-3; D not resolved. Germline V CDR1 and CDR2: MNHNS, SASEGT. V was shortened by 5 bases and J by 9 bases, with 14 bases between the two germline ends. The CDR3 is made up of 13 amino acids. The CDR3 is CASSPAEGGTIYF. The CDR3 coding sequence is TGTGCCAGCAGTCCGGCCGAAGGAGGCACCATATATTTT.

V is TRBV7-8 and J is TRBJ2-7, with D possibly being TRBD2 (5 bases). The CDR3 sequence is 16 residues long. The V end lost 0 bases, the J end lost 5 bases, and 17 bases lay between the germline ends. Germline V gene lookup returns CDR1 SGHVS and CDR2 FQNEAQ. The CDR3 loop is CASSLAEAFGSNEQYF. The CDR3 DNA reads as TGTGCCAGCAGCTTAGCGGAGGCCTTTGGATCCAACGAGCAGTACTTC.

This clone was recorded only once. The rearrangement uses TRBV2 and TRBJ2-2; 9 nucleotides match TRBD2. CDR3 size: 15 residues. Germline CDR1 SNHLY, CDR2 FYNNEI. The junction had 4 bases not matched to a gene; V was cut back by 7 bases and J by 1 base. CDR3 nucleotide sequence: TGTGCCAGCACGCCTAGCGGGAAGAACACCGGGGAGCTGTTTTTT. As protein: CASTPSGKNTGELFF.

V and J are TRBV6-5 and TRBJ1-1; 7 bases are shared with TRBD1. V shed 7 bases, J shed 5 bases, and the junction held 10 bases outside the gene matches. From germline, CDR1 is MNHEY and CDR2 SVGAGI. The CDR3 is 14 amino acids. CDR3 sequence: CASNPQGSWTEAFF. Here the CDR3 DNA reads TGTGCCAGCAACCCACAGGGGAGTTGGACTGAAGCTTTCTTT.